This T cell receptor (beta chain) emerged from a study of shared clonotypes between healthy human individuals. Method: immunoSEQ multiplex PCR; TCRdb's copy keeps in-frame clones and lacks some. The sample contains about 700,000 clones, about 90% of which appear only once. CD8 cells regarded as naive lacked CD45RO, were positively chosen for CCR7, and omitted terminally differentiated effector memory CD45RA+ cells. The sequenced material came from naive CD8+ T cells sorted from blood. This clonotype was obtained from a man in his thirties or forties in good health.

In nucleotides, the CDR3 is TGTGCCAGCAGTGTAGGTACAGATACGCAGTATTTT. Its translation is CASSVGTDTQYF. The chain couples TRBV7-8 to TRBJ2-3; no definite D call. Germline lookup yields CDR1 SGHVS and CDR2 FQNEAQ. CDR3 length equals 12 residues. V was pared by 6 bases and J by 3 bases, with 7 bases between.